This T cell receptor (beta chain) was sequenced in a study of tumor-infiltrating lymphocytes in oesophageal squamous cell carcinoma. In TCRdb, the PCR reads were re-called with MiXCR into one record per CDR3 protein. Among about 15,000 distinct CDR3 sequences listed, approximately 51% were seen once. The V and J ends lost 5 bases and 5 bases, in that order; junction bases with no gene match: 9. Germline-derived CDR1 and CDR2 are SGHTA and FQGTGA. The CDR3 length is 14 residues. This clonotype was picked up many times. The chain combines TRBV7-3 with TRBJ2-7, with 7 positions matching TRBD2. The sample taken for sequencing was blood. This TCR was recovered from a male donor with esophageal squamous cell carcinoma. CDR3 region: CASSPMGGVHEQYF. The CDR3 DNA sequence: TGTGCCAGCAGCCCGATGGGGGGGGTCCACGAGCAGTACTTC.